This TCR beta chain was retrieved from a study of blood T cell repertoires in COVID-19. In the study overall: Donors in the United States, Italy and Spain gave samples during acute or convalescent COVID-19. PBMCs, B-cell-depleted T cells, or T cells provided the cDNA or gDNA that made up the material.

In the original processing: It was from reference gene primer amplification that nucleated cell counts were estimated. TCRdb's copy holds only in-frame clones and misses some; the assay was immunoSEQ multiplex PCR. The D gene and trimming were derived from the DNA, and the V and J assignments and clone size from that table. The table shows 40,000 to 65,000 clones, with 60% to 85% occurring only once. The sample consisted of peripheral blood. The receptor was isolated from a human donor with active or convalescent COVID-19. The donor label of this sample is uncertain.

Here the CDR3 reads CASSYGGFGGAYQPQHF. The CDR3 DNA follows: TGTGCCAGCAGCTACGGGGGGTTCGGGGGCGCATATCAGCCCCAGCATTTT. The chain couples TRBV7-8 to TRBJ1-5; D might be TRBD1 (6 bases). Per the germline V gene, CDR1 is SGHVS and CDR2 is FQNEAQ. Trimming took 4 bases from V and 5 from J, leaving 21 bases between them. The CDR3 consists of 17 residues. The full variable domain, rest sourced from reference TRBV7-8 and TRBJ1-5, is GAGVSQSPRYKVAKRGQDVALRCDPISGHVSLFWYQQALGQGPEFLTYFQNEAQLDKSGLPSDRFFAERPEGSVSTLKIQRTQQEDSAVYLCASSYGGFGGAYQPQHFGDGTRLSIL.